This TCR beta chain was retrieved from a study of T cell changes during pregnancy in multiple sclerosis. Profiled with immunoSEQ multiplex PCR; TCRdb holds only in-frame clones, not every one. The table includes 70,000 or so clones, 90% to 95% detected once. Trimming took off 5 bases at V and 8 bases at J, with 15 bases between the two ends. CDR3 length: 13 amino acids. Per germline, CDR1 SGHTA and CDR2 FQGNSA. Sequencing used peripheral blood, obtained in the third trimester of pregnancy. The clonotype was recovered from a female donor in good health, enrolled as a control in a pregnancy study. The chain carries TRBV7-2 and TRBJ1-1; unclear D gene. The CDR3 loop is CASSTRPSEEAFF. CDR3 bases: TGTGCCAGCAGCACCCGACCGTCGGAGGAAGCTTTCTTT.